This T cell receptor beta chain was sequenced in a study of T cell changes during pregnancy in multiple sclerosis. The germline gives CDR1 SGHAT, CDR2 FQNNGV. Trimming at V came to 5 bases and at J to 6 bases, leaving 4 bases not matched to a gene. The CDR3 spans 15 residues. Libraries were prepared by immunoSEQ multiplex PCR; TCRdb keeps only in-frame clonotypes and omits some of them. The sample includes about 40,000 clones, more than 90% seen only once; the top ten take 1% to 1.5%. The sequence was collected from a female donor with multiple sclerosis, enrolled in a pregnancy study. Source: peripheral blood, taken before pregnancy. The rearrangement uses TRBV11-2 and TRBJ2-1; 13 nucleotides line up with TRBD2. The CDR3 DNA reads as TGTGCCAGCAGCATCCGACTAGCGGGAGGCAATGAGCAGTTCTTC. Its protein product is CASSIRLAGGNEQFF.